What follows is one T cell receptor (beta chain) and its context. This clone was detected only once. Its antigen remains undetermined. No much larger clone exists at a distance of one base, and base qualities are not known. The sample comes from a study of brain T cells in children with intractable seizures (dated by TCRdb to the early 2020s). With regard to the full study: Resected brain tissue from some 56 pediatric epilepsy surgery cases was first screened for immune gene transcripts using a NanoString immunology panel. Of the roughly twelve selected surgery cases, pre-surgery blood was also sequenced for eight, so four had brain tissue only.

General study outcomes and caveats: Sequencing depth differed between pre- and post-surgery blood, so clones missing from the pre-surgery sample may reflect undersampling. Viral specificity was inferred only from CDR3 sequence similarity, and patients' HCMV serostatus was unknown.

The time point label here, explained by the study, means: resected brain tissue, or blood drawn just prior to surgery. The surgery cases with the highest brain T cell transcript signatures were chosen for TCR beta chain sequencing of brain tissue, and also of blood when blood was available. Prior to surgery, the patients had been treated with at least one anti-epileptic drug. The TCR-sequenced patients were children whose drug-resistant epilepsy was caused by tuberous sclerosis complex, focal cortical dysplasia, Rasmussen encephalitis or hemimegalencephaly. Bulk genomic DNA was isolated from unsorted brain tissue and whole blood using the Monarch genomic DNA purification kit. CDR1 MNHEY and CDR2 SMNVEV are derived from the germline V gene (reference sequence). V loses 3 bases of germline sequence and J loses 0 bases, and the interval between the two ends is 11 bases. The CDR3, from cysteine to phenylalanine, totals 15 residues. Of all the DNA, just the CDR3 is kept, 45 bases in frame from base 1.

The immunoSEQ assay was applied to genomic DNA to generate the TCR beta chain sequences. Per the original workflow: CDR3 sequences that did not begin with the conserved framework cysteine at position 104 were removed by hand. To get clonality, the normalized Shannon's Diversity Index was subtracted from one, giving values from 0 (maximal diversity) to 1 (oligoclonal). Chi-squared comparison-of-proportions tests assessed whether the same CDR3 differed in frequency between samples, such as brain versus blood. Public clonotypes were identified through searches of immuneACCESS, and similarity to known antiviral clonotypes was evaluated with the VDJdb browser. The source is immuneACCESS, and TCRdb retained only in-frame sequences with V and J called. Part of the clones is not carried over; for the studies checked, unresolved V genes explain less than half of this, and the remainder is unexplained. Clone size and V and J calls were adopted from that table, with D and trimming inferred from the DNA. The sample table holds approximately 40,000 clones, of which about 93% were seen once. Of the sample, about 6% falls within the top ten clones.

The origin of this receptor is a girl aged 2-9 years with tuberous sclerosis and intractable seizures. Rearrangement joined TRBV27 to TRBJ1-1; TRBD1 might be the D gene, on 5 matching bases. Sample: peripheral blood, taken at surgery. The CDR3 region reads CASSLGQGMNTEAFF. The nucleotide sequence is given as TGTGCCAGCAGTTTGGGTCAGGGAATGAACACTGAAGCTTTCTTT.